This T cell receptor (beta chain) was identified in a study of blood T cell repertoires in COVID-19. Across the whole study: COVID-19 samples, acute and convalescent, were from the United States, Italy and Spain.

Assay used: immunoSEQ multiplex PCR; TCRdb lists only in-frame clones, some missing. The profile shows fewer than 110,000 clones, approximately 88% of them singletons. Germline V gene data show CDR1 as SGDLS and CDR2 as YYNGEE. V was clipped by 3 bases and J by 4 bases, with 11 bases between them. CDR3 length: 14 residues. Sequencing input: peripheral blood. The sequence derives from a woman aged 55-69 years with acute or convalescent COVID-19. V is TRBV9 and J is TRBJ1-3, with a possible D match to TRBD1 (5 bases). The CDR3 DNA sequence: TGTGCCAGCAGCGCCGGACACGGAGGAAACACCATATATTTT. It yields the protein CASSAGHGGNTIYF.